One sample yielded the 22 T cell receptor beta chains listed below, sequenced in a study of early T cells in non-severe SARS-CoV-2 infection. TCRdb itself ran the 5' RACE reads through MiXCR, one entry per CDR3 protein. In the table there are some 71,000 distinct CDR3 sequences, roughly 13% of which are singletons. Specimen: whole blood. All receptors derive from an adult who was a healthcare worker with PCR-confirmed SARS-CoV-2 infection or an uninfected control (not recorded which).

In this sample, this clonotype turned up many times. The rearrangement uses TRBV6-5 and TRBJ2-2; D is unclear. The CDR3 runs to 13 residues. The V end lost 6 bases, the J end lost 7 bases, and 12 bases lay between the germline ends. Germline assignment: CDR1 MNHEY and CDR2 SVGAGI. The CDR3 DNA reads TGTGCCAGCAGCAAGGGTGCGATCGGGGAGCTGTTTTTT. Protein product: CASSKGAIGELFF.

The chain links TRBV6-2 or TRBV6-3 to TRBJ1-5; 7 bases map to TRBD1. CDR3 size: 16 residues. The germline CDR1 and CDR2 sequences are MNHEY and SVGEGT. Trimming cost V 2 bases and J 4 bases; bases outside gene matches: 8. The CDR3 loop reads CASSYPPDRDNQPQHF. The CDR3 nucleotides read TGTGCCAGCAGTTACCCCCCCGACAGGGATAATCAGCCCCAGCATTTT.

The chain carries TRBV9 and TRBJ1-2; TRBD1 is a possible D gene (5 bases). This CDR3 is 15 amino acids long. V was cut by 0 bases and J by 6 bases, with 15 bases left in between. The germline V gene encodes CDR1 SGDLS and CDR2 YYNGEE. CDR3 sequence (DNA): TGTGCCAGCAGCGTAGCGGTAGGAAGAGGGGATGGCTACACCTTC. It is translated as CASSVAVGRGDGYTF.

This clonotype occurred many times. The gene calls are TRBV7-2 and TRBJ1-5, with unresolved D. V was shortened by 4 bases and J by 0 bases, with 4 bases between the two germline ends. The CDR3 has 13 amino acids. The germline gives CDR1 SGHTA, CDR2 FQGNSA. DNA of the CDR3: TGTGCCAGCAGCTCAGATAGCAATCAGCCCCAGCATTTT. This sequence encodes CASSSDSNQPQHF. Based on the CDR3 plus reference TRBV7-2 and TRBJ1-5, the full variable domain is GAGVSQSPSNKVTEKGKDVELRCDPISGHTALYWYRQSLGQGLEFLIYFQGNSAPDKSGLPSDRFSAERTGGSVSTLTIQRTQQEDSAVYLCASSSDSNQPQHFGDGTRLSIL.

A few counts support this clonotype. The chain employs TRBV6-4 and TRBJ2-2; 11 positions agree with TRBD2. The junction had 13 bases not matched to a gene; V was cut back by 5 bases and J by 5 bases. Germline CDR1 reads MRHNA; CDR2 reads SNTAGT. This CDR3 has 18 amino acids. The CDR3 spells CASSPGTSGISLTGELFF. CDR3 in DNA: TGTGCCAGCAGTCCCGGGACTAGCGGAATTAGCCTTACCGGGGAGCTGTTTTTT.

The gene calls are TRBV19 and TRBJ2-3; perhaps D is TRBD1 or TRBD2 (5 bases each). Trimming took off 5 bases at V and 0 bases at J, with 18 bases between the two ends. There are 17 residues in the CDR3. Germline-derived CDR1 and CDR2 are LNHDA and SQIVND (reference sequence). CDR3 in amino acids: CASSFNMGDLSTDTQYF. CDR3 in DNA: TGTGCCAGTAGTTTCAATATGGGGGACCTAAGCACAGATACGCAGTATTTT.

This clonotype came up a few times. As DNA, the CDR3 is TGCAGTGCTACCCGGGCGGGCACTGAAGCTTTCTTT. Translated: CSATRAGTEAFF. The chain joins TRBV20-1 to TRBJ1-1; D not certain. Trimming stripped 4 bases from V and 4 bases from J, with 10 bases between. This CDR3 spans 12 amino acids. Germline assignment: CDR1 DFQATT and CDR2 SNEGSKA (reference sequence).

This clonotype has a count of ten or more. V gene TRBV29-1 combines with J gene TRBJ2-2; D not resolved. Per the germline V gene, CDR1 is SQVTM and CDR2 is ANQGSEA. V was clipped by 3 bases and J by 4 bases, with 6 bases between them. This CDR3 spans 12 amino acids. CDR3 in amino acids: CSVEEGTGELFF. The CDR3 nucleotides are TGCAGCGTTGAGGAAGGCACCGGGGAGCTGTTTTTT.

In nucleotides, the CDR3 is TGCGCCAGCAGTGAGTCTCGACGCGGGAGCGAGCAGTACTTC. This gives the protein CASSESRRGSEQYF. The J gene is TRBJ2-7, the V gene TRBV10-2, with TRBD2 identical over 7 bases. This CDR3 has 14 amino acids. J was trimmed by 6 bases and V by 0 bases; bases with no gene match: 5. The germline V gene encodes CDR1 WSHSY and CDR2 SAAADI.

This clonotype showed up just a few times. V usage is TRBV10-3 and J usage is TRBJ2-5; D remains unclear. Germline V gene sequence: CDR1 ENHRY, CDR2 SYGVKD. This CDR3 has 12 residues. Trimming took 3 bases from V and 5 from J, leaving 7 bases between them. The CDR3 protein is CAISDFRETQYF. For the CDR3, the DNA is TGTGCCATCAGTGATTTCCGGGAGACCCAGTACTTC.

This clonotype was detected ten times or more. This chain links TRBV9 with TRBJ1-2; D uncertain. The CDR3 contains 11 residues. Germline lookup yields CDR1 SGDLS and CDR2 YYNGEE. Trimming shortened V by 4 bases and J by 5 bases, and 6 bases separated the two germline ends. CDR3 region: CASSLGYGYTF. Here the CDR3 DNA reads TGTGCCAGCAGCTTAGGTTATGGCTACACCTTC.

In its sample, this clonotype was seen many times. The chain employs TRBV4-1 and TRBJ2-2, with TRBD1 as a possible D gene (6 bases). This CDR3 has 16 residues. The germline V and J ends were trimmed by 1 base and 3 bases, with 12 bases remaining between them. CDR1 and CDR2 (germline): MGHRA, YSYEKL. The CDR3 DNA is TGCGCCAGCAGCCAAGTCAGGGGCGCTGACACCGGGGAGCTGTTTTTT. Protein sequence: CASSQVRGADTGELFF.

This clonotype appeared a few times. The chain employs TRBV5-6 and TRBJ1-5; tentative D call: TRBD1 (5 bases). The V end was cut by 0 bases, the J end by 3 bases, with 13 bases between. Germline CDR1 is SGHDT and CDR2 is YYEEEE. This CDR3 has 16 residues. The CDR3 DNA follows: TGTGCCAGCAGCTTGGGACCTACAGGACTCAATCAGCCCCAGCATTTT. This encodes CASSLGPTGLNQPQHF.

At least ten counts were recorded for this clonotype. The chain carries TRBV12-3 or TRBV12-4 and TRBJ1-5, with 7 bases that match TRBD1. The length of the CDR3 is 14 residues. After removal of 5 bases from V and 4 bases from J, the junction contained 5 bases not matched to a gene. The CDR3 region is CASSPDRANQPQHF. The CDR3 DNA is TGTGCCAGCAGTCCTGACAGGGCTAATCAGCCCCAGCATTTT.

This clonotype was observed many times. J is TRBJ2-3 and V is TRBV6-6; 10 nucleotides match TRBD2. Looked up from germline, CDR1 is MNHNY and CDR2 is SVGAGI (reference sequence). With 4 bases clipped from V and 2 bases from J, the junction kept 3 bases outside the gene matches. This CDR3 spans 15 amino acids. The CDR3 DNA sequence: TGTGCCAGCAGTTGGACTAGCGGATACACAGATACGCAGTATTTT. It encodes CASSWTSGYTDTQYF.

In this sample, this clonotype turned up a few times. This chain links TRBV7-2 with TRBJ2-3, with D unclear. Germline V CDR1 and CDR2: SGHTA, FQGNSA. Trimming removed 2 bases from V and 0 bases from J, with 9 bases in between. The CDR3 is made up of 15 amino acids. This chain's CDR3 is CASSLTGRSTDTQYF. DNA of the CDR3: TGTGCCAGCAGCTTAACGGGCAGGAGCACAGATACGCAGTATTTT. Full variable domain (rest looked up from reference TRBV7-2 and TRBJ2-3): GAGVSQSPSNKVTEKGKDVELRCDPISGHTALYWYRQSLGQGLEFLIYFQGNSAPDKSGLPSDRFSAERTGGSVSTLTIQRTQQEDSAVYLCASSLTGRSTDTQYFGPGTRLTVL.

This rearrangement joins TRBV29-1 to TRBJ1-2; TRBD1 matches at 9 bases. With V trimmed by 4 bases and J by 6 bases, 12 bases remained unmatched. Germline V gives CDR1 SQVTM, CDR2 ANQGSEA. The CDR3 totals 15 residues. CDR3 residues: CSVGITGGEKDGYTF. The CDR3, as DNA: TGCAGCGTTGGGATCACAGGGGGCGAGAAGGATGGCTACACCTTC.

CDR3 sequence reads: CSARVGGQNNSPLHF. Written as DNA, the CDR3 is TGCAGTGCTAGAGTGGGGGGACAGAATAATTCACCCCTCCACTTT. The V and J genes are TRBV20-1 and TRBJ1-6; 7 bases map to TRBD1. CDR1 DFQATT and CDR2 SNEGSKA come from the germline V gene (reference sequence). J gave up 5 bases and V 1 base, and 5 bases lay outside the gene matches. CDR3 size: 15 residues.

The chain couples TRBV10-3 to TRBJ2-3; D is ambiguous. Germline-derived CDR1 and CDR2 are ENHRY and SYGVKD. V was trimmed by 6 bases and J by 6 bases, leaving 10 bases between them. CDR3 size: 12 residues. DNA for the CDR3: TGTGCCATCAGAGGCGTGGAGGATACGCAGTATTTT. Its protein product is CAIRGVEDTQYF.

There are many counts of this clonotype. The rearrangement joins TRBV12-3 or TRBV12-4 to TRBJ2-6, with 10 bases that match TRBD1. Losses at the gene ends were 7 bases for V and 3 bases for J; bases not matched to a gene: 9. The CDR3 extends over 17 amino acids. The DNA of the CDR3 is TGTGCCAGCACTCCCGGGACAGGGGTGAGTGGGGCCAACGTCCTGACTTTC. Translated, it gives CASTPGTGVSGANVLTF.

This chain joins TRBV3-1 and TRBJ1-6; 7 bases fit TRBD1. Germline values: CDR1 LGHDT, CDR2 YNNKEL (reference sequence). V dropped 3 bases and J dropped 5; count of bases not matched to a gene: 13. The CDR3 sequence is 18 residues long. The CDR3 sequence is CASSHFPGGTLDNSPLHF. The CDR3 DNA reads as TGTGCCAGCAGCCATTTCCCAGGGGGAACATTAGATAATTCACCCCTCCACTTT.

This clonotype was seen many times. The rearrangement uses TRBV18 and TRBJ1-2; 8 bases match TRBD1. V lost 3 bases, J lost 7 bases, and 4 bases stayed unmatched. Germline V CDR1 and CDR2: KGHSH, LQKENI. The CDR3 is 13 residues long. The CDR3 DNA follows: TGTGCCAGCTCACCGATGGACAGGGCTGGCTACACCTTC. As protein: CASSPMDRAGYTF.